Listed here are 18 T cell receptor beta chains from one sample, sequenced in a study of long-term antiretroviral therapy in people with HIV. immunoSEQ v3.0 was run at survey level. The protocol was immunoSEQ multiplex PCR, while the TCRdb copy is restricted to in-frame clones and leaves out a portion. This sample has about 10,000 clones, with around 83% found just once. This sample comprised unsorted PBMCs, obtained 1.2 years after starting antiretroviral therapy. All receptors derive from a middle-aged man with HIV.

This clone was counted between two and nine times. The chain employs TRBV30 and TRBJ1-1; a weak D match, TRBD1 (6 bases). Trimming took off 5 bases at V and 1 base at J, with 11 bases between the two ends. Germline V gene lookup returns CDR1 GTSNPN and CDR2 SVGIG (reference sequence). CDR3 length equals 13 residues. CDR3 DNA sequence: TGTGCCTGGGCCGACAGGCCGAACACTGAAGCTTTCTTT. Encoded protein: CAWADRPNTEAFF.

Here the CDR3 DNA reads TGTGCCAGCAGCTTGGGACAGGGCCTCTCCTACGAGCAGTACTTC. This encodes CASSLGQGLSYEQYF. The J gene is TRBJ2-7, the V gene TRBV11-2; 9 nucleotides agree with TRBD1. Germline CDR1 is SGHAT and CDR2 is FQNNGV. The CDR3 runs 15 residues. With V trimmed by 3 bases and J by 0 bases, 3 bases remained unmatched.

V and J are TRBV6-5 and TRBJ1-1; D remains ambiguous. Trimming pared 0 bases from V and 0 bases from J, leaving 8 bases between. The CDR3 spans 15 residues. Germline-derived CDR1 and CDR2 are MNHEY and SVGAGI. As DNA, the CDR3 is TGTGCCAGCAGTTACTCTGCACTCGTGAACACTGAAGCTTTCTTT. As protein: CASSYSALVNTEAFF.

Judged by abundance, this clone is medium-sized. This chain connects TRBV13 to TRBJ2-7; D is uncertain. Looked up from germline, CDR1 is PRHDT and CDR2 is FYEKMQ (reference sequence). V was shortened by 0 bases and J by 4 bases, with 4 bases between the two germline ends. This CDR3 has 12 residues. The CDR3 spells CASSLGQYEQYF. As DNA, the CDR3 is TGTGCCAGCAGCTTAGGGCAGTACGAGCAGTACTTC.

The CDR3 here is CAWSVGGTEQFF. The DNA for the CDR3 is TGTGCCTGGAGTGTTGGTGGTACTGAGCAGTTCTTC. The genes are TRBV30 and TRBJ2-1, with D hard to call. Germline V gives CDR1 GTSNPN, CDR2 SVGIG (reference sequence). The CDR3 totals 12 residues. V lost 0 bases, J lost 9 bases, and 9 bases lay in between.

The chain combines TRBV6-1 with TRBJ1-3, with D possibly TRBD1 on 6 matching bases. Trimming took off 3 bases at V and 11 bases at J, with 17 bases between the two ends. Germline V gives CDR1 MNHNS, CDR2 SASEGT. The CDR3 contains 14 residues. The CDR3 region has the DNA TGTGCCAGCAGTGAGGACAGTACTCTTCTTTCCATATATTTT. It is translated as CASSEDSTLLSIYF.

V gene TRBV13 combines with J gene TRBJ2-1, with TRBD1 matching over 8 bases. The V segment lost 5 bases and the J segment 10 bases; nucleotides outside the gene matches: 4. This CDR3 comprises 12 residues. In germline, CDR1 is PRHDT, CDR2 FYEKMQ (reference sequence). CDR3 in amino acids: CASSLRTGEQFF. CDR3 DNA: TGTGCCAGCAGCCTCCGGACAGGGGAGCAGTTCTTC.

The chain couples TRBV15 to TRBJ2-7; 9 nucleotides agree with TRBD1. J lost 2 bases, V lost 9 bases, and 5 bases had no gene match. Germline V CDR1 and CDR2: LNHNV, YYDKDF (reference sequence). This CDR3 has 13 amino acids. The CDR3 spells CATARTGAYEQYF. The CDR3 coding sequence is TGTGCCACAGCCCGGACAGGGGCCTACGAGCAGTACTTC.

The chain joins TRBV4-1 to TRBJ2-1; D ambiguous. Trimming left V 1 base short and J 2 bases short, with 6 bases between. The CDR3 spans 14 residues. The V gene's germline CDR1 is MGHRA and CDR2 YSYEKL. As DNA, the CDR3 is TGCGCCAGCAGCCAAGCCGGACCCTACAATGAGCAGTTCTTC. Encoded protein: CASSQAGPYNEQFF.

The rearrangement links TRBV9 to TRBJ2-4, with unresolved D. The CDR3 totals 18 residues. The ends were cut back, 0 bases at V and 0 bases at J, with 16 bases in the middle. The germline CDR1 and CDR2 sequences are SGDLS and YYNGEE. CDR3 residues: CASSVEIILRLAKNIQYF. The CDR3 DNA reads TGTGCCAGCAGCGTAGAAATCATACTTCGACTAGCCAAAAACATTCAGTACTTC.

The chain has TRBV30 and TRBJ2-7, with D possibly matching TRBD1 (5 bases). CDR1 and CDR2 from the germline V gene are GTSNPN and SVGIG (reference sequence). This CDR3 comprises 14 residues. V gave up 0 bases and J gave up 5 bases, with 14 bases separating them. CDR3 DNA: TGTGCCTGGAGTGTACAAGGGGCAGTGGACGAGCAGTACTTC. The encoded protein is CAWSVQGAVDEQYF.

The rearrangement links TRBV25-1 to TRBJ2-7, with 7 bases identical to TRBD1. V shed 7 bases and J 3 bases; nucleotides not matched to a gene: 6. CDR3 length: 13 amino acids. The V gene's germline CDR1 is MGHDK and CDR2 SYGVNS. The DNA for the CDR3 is TGTGCCAGCACCCCCCGGGACAGCTACGAGCAGTACTTC. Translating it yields CASTPRDSYEQYF.

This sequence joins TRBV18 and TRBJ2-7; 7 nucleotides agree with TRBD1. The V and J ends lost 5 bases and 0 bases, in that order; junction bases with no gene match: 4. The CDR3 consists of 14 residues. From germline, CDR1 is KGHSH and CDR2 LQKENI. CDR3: CASSIRDSSYEQYF. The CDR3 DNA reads TGTGCCAGCTCAATCCGGGACAGCTCCTACGAGCAGTACTTC.

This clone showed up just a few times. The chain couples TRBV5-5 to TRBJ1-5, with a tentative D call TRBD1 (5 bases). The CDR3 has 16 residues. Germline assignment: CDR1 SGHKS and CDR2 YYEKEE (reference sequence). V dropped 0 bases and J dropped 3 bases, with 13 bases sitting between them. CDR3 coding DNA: TGTGCCAGCAGCTTGGCCCAAGGGGCGGACAATCAGCCCCAGCATTTT. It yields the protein CASSLAQGADNQPQHF. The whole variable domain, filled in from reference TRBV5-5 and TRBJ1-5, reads DAGVTQSPTHLIKTRGQQVTLRCSPISGHKSVSWYQQVLGQGPQFIFQYYEKEERGRGNFPDRFSARQFPNYSSELNVNALLLGDSALYLCASSLAQGADNQPQHFGDGTRLSIL.

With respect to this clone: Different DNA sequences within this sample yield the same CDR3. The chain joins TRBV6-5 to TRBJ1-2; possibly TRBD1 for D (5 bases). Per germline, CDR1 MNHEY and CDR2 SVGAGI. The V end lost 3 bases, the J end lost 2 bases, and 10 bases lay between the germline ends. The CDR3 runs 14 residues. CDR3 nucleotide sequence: TGTGCCAGCAGTTATGGGGCGTCAAACTATGGCTACACCTTC. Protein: CASSYGASNYGYTF.

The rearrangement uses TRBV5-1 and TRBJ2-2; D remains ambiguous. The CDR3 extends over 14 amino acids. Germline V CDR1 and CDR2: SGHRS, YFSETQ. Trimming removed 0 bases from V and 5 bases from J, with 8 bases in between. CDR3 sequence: CASSLDTATGELFF. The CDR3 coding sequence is TGCGCCAGCAGCTTGGATACAGCTACCGGGGAGCTGTTTTTT. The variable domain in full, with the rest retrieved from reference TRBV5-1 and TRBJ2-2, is KAGVTQTPRYLIKTRGQQVTLSCSPISGHRSVSWYQQTPGQGLQFLFEYFSETQRNKGNFPGRFSGRQFSNSRSEMNVSTLELGDSALYLCASSLDTATGELFFGEGSRLTVL.

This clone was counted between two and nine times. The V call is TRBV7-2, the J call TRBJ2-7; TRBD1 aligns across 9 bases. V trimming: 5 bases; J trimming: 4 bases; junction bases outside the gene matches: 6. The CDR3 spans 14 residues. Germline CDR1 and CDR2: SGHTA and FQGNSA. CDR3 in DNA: TGTGCCAGCAGCCTACAACAGGGGGCGTACGAGCAGTACTTC. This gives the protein CASSLQQGAYEQYF. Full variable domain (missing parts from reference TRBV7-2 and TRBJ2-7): GAGVSQSPSNKVTEKGKDVELRCDPISGHTALYWYRQSLGQGLEFLIYFQGNSAPDKSGLPSDRFSAERTGGSVSTLTIQRTQQEDSAVYLCASSLQQGAYEQYFGPGTRLTVT.

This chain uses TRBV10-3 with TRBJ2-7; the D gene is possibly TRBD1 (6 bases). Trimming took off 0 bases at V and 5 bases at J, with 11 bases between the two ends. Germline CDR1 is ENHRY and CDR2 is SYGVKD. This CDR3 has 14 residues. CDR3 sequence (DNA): TGTGCCATCAGTGAGTCTGTCAGGGGAAACGAGCAGTACTTC. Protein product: CAISESVRGNEQYF.